The 15 T cell receptor beta chains given below trace back to one sample, sequenced in a study of blood T cell repertoires in COVID-19. TCRdb's table, derived via immunoSEQ multiplex PCR, lists solely in-frame clones and lacks some. The profile shows about 80,000 clones, about 83% of them singletons. Sequenced input: peripheral blood. The receptors originated from a man older than 75 with active or convalescent COVID-19.

This clone showed up just once. The CDR3 spells CSVEIEGSHYF. The CDR3 DNA reads TGCAGCGTTGAGATTGAAGGGAGCCACTACTTC. This chain links TRBV29-1 with TRBJ2-7; possibly TRBD2 for D (5 bases). The germline V gene has CDR1 SQVTM and CDR2 ANQGSEA. The CDR3 is made up of 11 amino acids. Trimming stripped 3 bases from V and 13 bases from J, with 16 bases between.

This clone appeared once. The chain uses TRBV3-1 (or the pseudogene TRBV3-2) and TRBJ2-2, with 11 bases lining up with TRBD2. The CDR3 length is 16 residues. Per the germline V gene, CDR1 is LGHDT and CDR2 is YNNKEL (reference sequence). The V and J ends lost 4 bases and 6 bases, in that order; junction bases with no gene match: 7. The DNA of the CDR3 is TGTGCCAGCAGCCCTACTAGCGGGGGAGGTGCCGGGGAGCTGTTTTTT. It specifies CASSPTSGGGAGELFF.

V is TRBV6-6 and J is TRBJ1-6; 11 nucleotides align to TRBD1. V dropped 6 bases and J dropped 10; count of bases not matched to a gene: 5. The V gene's germline CDR1 is MNHNY and CDR2 SVGAGI (reference sequence). The CDR3 has 14 residues. CDR3 sequence reads: CASRPGTGGSPLHF. The CDR3 nucleotides read TGTGCCAGCAGACCCGGGACAGGGGGATCACCCCTCCACTTT.

The chain employs TRBV13 and TRBJ1-6, with TRBD1 as a possible D gene (5 bases). V gave up 0 bases and J gave up 7 bases, with 10 bases separating them. CDR3 length: 15 amino acids. From germline, CDR1 is PRHDT and CDR2 FYEKMQ (reference sequence). This chain's CDR3 is CASSLGYWGNSPLHF. The CDR3 region has the DNA TGTGCCAGCAGCTTAGGCTATTGGGGCAATTCACCCCTCCACTTT.

The chain is built from TRBV9 and TRBJ2-5; tentatively, D is TRBD2 (7 bases). Trimming shortened V by 3 bases and J by 1 base, and 16 bases separated the two germline ends. The germline V gene has CDR1 SGDLS and CDR2 YYNGEE. The CDR3 contains 16 residues. This chain's CDR3 is CASSARGGTTQETQYF. In DNA form, the CDR3 reads TGTGCCAGCAGCGCGAGGGGGGGGACTACCCAAGAGACCCAGTACTTC.

The chain couples TRBV7-8 to TRBJ1-1; D is unresolved. Trimming shortened V by 5 bases and J by 5 bases, and 9 bases separated the two germline ends. The CDR3 contains 12 residues. CDR1 SGHVS and CDR2 FQNEAQ come from the germline V gene. CDR3 loop: CASSTRETEAFF. In DNA, the CDR3 is TGTGCCAGCAGCACCCGGGAGACTGAAGCTTTCTTT.

The CDR3 spells CATGTSGTYNEQFF. The CDR3 coding sequence is TGTGCCACCGGGACTAGCGGGACCTACAATGAGCAGTTCTTC. The chain has TRBV10-3 and TRBJ2-1, with 13 bases that match TRBD2. The CDR3 consists of 14 residues. Germline V gene lookup returns CDR1 ENHRY and CDR2 SYGVKD. V was pared by 10 bases and J by 2 bases, with 2 bases of the junction left unmatched.

The rearrangement uses TRBV28 and TRBJ1-2, with 7 bases fitting TRBD1. CDR3 size: 16 residues. V was pared by 3 bases and J by 6 bases, with 13 bases of the junction left unmatched. Germline V CDR1 and CDR2: MDHEN, SYDVKM. CDR3 protein: CASSLLDREAAHGYTF. The CDR3 nucleotides are TGTGCCAGCAGTTTGCTCGACAGGGAAGCGGCTCATGGCTACACCTTC.

This clone has just one count. The chain couples TRBV28 to TRBJ1-2; possibly TRBD1 for D (5 bases). V was pared by 3 bases and J by 7 bases, with 15 bases between. Germline CDR1 reads MDHEN; CDR2 reads SYDVKM. CDR3 size: 14 residues. The CDR3 DNA follows: TGTGCCAGCAGTTTGGACACTGCGGCGAGTGGCTACACCTTC. It encodes CASSLDTAASGYTF.

The J gene is TRBJ1-2, the V gene TRBV2; the D gene is possibly TRBD1 (6 bases). CDR1 is SNHLY, CDR2 FYNNEI, per germline. The CDR3 sequence is 12 residues long. With 6 bases removed from V and 2 bases from J, the gap between germline ends came to 7 bases. The CDR3 DNA sequence: TGTGCCAGCAGAGGACAGAACTATGGCTACACCTTC. Residues: CASRGQNYGYTF. The complete variable domain, with remaining parts taken from reference TRBV2 and TRBJ1-2, reads EPEVTQTPSHQVTQMGQEVILRCVPISNHLYFYWYRQILGQKVEFLVSFYNNEISEKSEIFDDQFSVERPDGSNFTLKIRSTKLEDSAMYFCASRGQNYGYTFGSGTRLTVV.

This clone was observed a single time. The chain uses TRBV12-3 or TRBV12-4 and TRBJ1-2; tentative D call: TRBD1 (6 bases). With 5 bases removed from V and 4 bases from J, the gap between germline ends came to 8 bases. The CDR3 extends over 12 amino acids. The CDR3 reads CASSLQGYGYTF. DNA for the CDR3: TGTGCCAGCAGTCTACAGGGCTATGGCTACACCTTC.

This clone appeared a few times. This rearrangement joins TRBV7-9 to TRBJ2-3, with D perhaps matching TRBD1 (5 bases). Germline V gene lookup returns CDR1 SEHNR and CDR2 FQNEAQ (reference sequence). Trimming stripped 5 bases from V and 5 bases from J, with 8 bases between. The length of the CDR3 is 12 residues. The CDR3 loop reads CASSIDRDTQYF. For the CDR3, the DNA is TGTGCCAGCAGCATAGACAGAGATACGCAGTATTTT.

J is TRBJ2-7 and V is TRBV7-2; tentative D call: TRBD1 (5 bases). The CDR3 contains 13 residues. Trimming shortened V by 3 bases and J by 3 bases, and 9 bases separated the two germline ends. Germline CDR1 SGHTA, CDR2 FQGNSA. CDR3 amino acids: CASSFPGFYEQYF. Written as DNA, the CDR3 is TGTGCCAGCAGCTTTCCAGGGTTCTACGAGCAGTACTTC.

The chain carries TRBV7-9 and TRBJ1-1, with 8 bases matching TRBD1. The V gene's germline CDR1 is SEHNR and CDR2 FQNEAQ (reference sequence). Germline trimming cut 1 base from V and 5 bases from J; bases unmatched to any gene: 6. CDR3 length: 15 residues. The CDR3 spells CASSLGTGKETEAFF. The CDR3 region has the DNA TGTGCCAGCAGCTTAGGGACAGGGAAAGAAACTGAAGCTTTCTTT.

This chain connects TRBV7-2 to TRBJ2-7; no clear D. From germline, CDR1 is SGHTA and CDR2 FQGNSA. Trimming took off 1 base at V and 3 bases at J, with 7 bases between the two ends. This CDR3 comprises 13 residues. The CDR3 region is CASSLDSFYEQYF. CDR3 DNA sequence: TGTGCCAGCAGCTTAGACAGCTTCTACGAGCAGTACTTC.